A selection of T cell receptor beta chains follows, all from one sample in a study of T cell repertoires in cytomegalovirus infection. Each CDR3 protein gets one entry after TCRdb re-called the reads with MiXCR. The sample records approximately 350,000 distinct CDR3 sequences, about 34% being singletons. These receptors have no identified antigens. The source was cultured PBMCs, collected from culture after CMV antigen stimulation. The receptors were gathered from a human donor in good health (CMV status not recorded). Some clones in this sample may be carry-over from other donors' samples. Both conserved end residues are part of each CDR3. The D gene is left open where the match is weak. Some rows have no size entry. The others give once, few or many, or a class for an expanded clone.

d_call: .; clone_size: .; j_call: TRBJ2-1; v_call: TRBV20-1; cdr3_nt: TGCAGTGCCGGTGGGGCTACACCCACCAATGAGCAGTTCTTC; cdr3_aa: CSAGGATPTNEQFF
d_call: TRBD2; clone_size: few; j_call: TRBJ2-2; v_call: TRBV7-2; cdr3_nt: TGTGCCAGCAGCCCGATGGGCGGGAGGAACACCGGGGAGCTGTTTTTT; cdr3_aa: CASSPMGGRNTGELFF
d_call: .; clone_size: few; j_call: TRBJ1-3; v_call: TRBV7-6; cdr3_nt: TGTGCCAGCAGCGAAGGGACCCGAGATGGAAACACCATATATTTT; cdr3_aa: CASSEGTRDGNTIYF
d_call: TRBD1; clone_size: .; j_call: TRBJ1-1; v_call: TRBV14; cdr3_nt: TGTGCCAGCAGCCGTCGAATATCTACAGGGGGCACTTTGGACACTGAAGCTTTCTTT; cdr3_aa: CASSRRISTGGTLDTEAFF
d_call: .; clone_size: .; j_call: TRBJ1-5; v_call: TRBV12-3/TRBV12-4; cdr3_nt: TGTGCCAGCAGCCAGGGACGGGTCCAGCCCCAGCATTTT; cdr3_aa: CASSQGRVQPQHF
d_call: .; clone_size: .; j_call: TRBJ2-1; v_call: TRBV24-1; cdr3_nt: TGTGCCACCAGTGATCATGGACGTTATGAGCAGTTCTTC; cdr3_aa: CATSDHGRYEQFF
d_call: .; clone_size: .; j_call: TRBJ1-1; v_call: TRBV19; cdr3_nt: TGTGCCAGTAGTATACTGGGGTACACTGAAGCTTTCTTT; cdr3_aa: CASSILGYTEAFF
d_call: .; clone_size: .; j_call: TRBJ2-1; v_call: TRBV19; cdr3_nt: TGTGCCACCGACCACGGGGACCCCCGCCCTAATAATGAGCAGTTCTTC; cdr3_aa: CATDHGDPRPNNEQFF
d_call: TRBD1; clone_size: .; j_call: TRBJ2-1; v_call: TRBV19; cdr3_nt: TGTGCCAGTAAGCGGGACAGGGGACGAGCTAGCGGCAACAATGAGCAGTTCTTC; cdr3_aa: CASKRDRGRASGNNEQFF
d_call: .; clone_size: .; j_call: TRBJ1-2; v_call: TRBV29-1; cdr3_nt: TGCAGCGCCCATGAAACCCTTAACTATGGCTACACCTTC; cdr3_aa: CSAHETLNYGYTF
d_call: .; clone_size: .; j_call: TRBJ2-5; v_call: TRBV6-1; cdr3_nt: TGTGCCAGCAGATCGGAAGGAATCTTGGAGACCCAGTACTTC; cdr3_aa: CASRSEGILETQYF
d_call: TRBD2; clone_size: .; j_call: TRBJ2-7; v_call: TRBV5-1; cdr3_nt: TGCGCCAGCAGCCCTAGCGGGGGCTTCTACGAGCAGTACTTC; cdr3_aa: CASSPSGGFYEQYF
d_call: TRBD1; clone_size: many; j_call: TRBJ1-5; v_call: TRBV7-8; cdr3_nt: TGTGCCAGCAGCTACCGGACAGGGAGCAATCAGCCCCAGCATTTT; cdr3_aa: CASSYRTGSNQPQHF
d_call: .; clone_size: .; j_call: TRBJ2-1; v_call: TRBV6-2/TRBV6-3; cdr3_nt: TGTGCCAGCAGTTACCGACCAAACAATGAGCAGTTCTTC; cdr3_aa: CASSYRPNNEQFF
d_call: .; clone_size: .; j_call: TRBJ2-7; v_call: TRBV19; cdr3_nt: TGTGCCAGCGGTCCCCGGAGCGAGCAGTACTTC; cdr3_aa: CASGPRSEQYF
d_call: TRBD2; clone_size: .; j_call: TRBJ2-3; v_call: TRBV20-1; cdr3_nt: TGCAGTGCTGAAAGGGTGGAAGGGACTAGCACCACAGATACGCAGTATTTT; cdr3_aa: CSAERVEGTSTTDTQYF
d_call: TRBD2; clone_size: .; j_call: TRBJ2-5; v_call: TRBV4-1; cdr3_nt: TGCGCCAGCAGCCCGGTGGGCGGGAGGGTTAAGACCCAGTACTTC; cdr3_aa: CASSPVGGRVKTQYF
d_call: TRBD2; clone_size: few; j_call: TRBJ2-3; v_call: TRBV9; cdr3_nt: TGTGCCAGCAGCCCCGGGGGGGGGCTAGCGGGAGCTGGGGATACGCAGTATTTT; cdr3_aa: CASSPGGGLAGAGDTQYF
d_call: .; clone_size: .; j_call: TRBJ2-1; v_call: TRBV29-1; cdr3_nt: TGCAGCACAGCAGACAGTGCTCTGTGGAATGAGCAGTTCTTC; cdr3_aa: CSTADSALWNEQFF
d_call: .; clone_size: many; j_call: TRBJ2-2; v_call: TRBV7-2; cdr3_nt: TGTGCCAGCAGCTTAATGACCGGGTGGTCCGGGGAGCTGTTTTTT; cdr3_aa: CASSLMTGWSGELFF
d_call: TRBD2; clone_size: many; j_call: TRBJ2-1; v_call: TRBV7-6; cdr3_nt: TGTGCCAGCAGCTTGTGGCTAGCGGACAATGAGCAGTTCTTC; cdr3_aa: CASSLWLADNEQFF
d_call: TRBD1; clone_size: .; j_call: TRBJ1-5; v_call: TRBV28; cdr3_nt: TGTGCCAGCAGTCCATGGGGGACAGGGGATCAGCCCCAGCATTTT; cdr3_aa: CASSPWGTGDQPQHF
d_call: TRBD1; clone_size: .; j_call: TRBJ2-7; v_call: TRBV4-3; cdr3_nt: TGCGCCAGCAGCCACGACAGGGGGACCCCCTACGAGCAGTACTTC; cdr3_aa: CASSHDRGTPYEQYF
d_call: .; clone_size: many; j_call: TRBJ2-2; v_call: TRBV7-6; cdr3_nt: TGTGCCAGCAGCTTAGGACAGTCTGTCGGGGAGCTGTTTTTT; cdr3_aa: CASSLGQSVGELFF
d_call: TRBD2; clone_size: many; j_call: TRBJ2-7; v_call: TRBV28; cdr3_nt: TGTGCCAGCAGTTTAGGGATAGGGACTAGCGGGAACTTCCACGAGCAGTACTTC; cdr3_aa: CASSLGIGTSGNFHEQYF
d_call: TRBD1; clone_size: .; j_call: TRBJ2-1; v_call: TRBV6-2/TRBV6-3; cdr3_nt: TGTGCCAGCAGACCCTACATTACCGGACAGGTCGGCTCCTACAATGAGCAGTTCTTC; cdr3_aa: CASRPYITGQVGSYNEQFF
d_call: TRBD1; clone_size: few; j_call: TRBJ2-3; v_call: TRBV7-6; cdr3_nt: TGTGCCAGCAGCCACCTCGTGAGGGGACAGGGCACAGATACGCAGTATTTT; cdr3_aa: CASSHLVRGQGTDTQYF
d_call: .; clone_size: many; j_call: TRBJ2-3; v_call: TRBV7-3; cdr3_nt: TGTGCCAGCAGCTTATACAGCACAGATACGCAGTATTTT; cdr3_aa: CASSLYSTDTQYF
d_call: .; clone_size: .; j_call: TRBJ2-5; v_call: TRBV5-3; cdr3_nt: TGTGCCAGCAGCTTGGGGCCCGGACGGACTTCCCAAGAGACCCAGTACTTC; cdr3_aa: CASSLGPGRTSQETQYF
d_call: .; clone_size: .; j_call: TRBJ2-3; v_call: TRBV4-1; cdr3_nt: TGCGCCAGCAGCCGTTCGTGGGCGGGAGATACGCAGTATTTT; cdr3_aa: CASSRSWAGDTQYF
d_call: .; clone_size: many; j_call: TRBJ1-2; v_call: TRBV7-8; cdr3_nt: TGTGCCAGCAGCCTCCGGGAAACGGACTATGGCTACACCTTC; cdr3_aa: CASSLRETDYGYTF
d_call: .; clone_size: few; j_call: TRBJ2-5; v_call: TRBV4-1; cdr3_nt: TGCGCCAGCAGCCAAGTATTAGGTGATCTCGAGACCCAGTACTTC; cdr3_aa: CASSQVLGDLETQYF
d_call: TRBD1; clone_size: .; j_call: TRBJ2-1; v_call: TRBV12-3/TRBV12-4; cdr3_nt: TGTGCCAGCAGTTCCGGGACAGGGCCCTACAATGAGCAGTTCTTC; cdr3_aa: CASSSGTGPYNEQFF
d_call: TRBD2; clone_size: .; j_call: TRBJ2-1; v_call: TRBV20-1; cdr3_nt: TGCAGTGCTAGAGATAGGGGACTAGCGCCCCGTCAGGATGAGCAGTTCTTC; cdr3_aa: CSARDRGLAPRQDEQFF
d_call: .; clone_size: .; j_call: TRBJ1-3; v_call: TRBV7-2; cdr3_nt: TGTGCCAGCAGCTTAAAAGTCGGACGTCCCTCTGGAAACACCATATATTTT; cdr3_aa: CASSLKVGRPSGNTIYF
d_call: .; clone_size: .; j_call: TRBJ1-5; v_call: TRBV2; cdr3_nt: TGTGCCAGCAGTGCCCGGGACTCCCCCTATCAGCCCCAGCATTTT; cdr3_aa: CASSARDSPYQPQHF
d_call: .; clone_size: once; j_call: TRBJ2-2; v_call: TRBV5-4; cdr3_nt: TGTGCCAGCAGCTTGATGGACGCCGGGGAGCTGTTTTTT; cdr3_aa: CASSLMDAGELFF
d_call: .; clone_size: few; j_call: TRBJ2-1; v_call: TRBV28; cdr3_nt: TGTGCCAGCAGTTTACGGGGGCTCGGCTACAATGAGCAGTTCTTC; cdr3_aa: CASSLRGLGYNEQFF
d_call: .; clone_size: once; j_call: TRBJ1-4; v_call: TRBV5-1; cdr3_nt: TGCGCCAGCAGCTTGGTTCAGCAGGAAAAACTGTTTTTT; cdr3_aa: CASSLVQQEKLFF
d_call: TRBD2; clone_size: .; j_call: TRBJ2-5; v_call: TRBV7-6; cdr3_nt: TGTGCCAGCAGCTATTCGCGCGGGAGGGCCGCCGGGGAGACCCAGTACTTC; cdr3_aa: CASSYSRGRAAGETQYF
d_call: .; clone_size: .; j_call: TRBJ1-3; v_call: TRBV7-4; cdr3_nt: TGTGCCAGCGGCGAGTCAGGGTGGACTGGAAACACCATATATTTT; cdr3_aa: CASGESGWTGNTIYF
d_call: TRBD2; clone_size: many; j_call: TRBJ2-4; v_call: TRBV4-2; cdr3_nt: TGTGCCAGCAGCCAGAGGACTAGCGGAATAGCCAAAAACATTCAGTACTTC; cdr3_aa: CASSQRTSGIAKNIQYF
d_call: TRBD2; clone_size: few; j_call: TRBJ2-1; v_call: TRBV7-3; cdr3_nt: TGTGCCAGCAGCCAAAGCGGGAGGAGGGACAATGAGCAGTTCTTC; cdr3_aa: CASSQSGRRDNEQFF
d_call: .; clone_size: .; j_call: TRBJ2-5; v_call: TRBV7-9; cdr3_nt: TGTGCCAGCAGCTTAAGGGGGAGGTCGGAGGGAAAAGAGACCCAGTACTTC; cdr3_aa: CASSLRGRSEGKETQYF
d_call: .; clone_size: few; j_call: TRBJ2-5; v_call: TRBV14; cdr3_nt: TGTGCCAGCAGCCAAGATCTTATCGGGCTTCAAGAGACCCAGTACTTC; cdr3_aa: CASSQDLIGLQETQYF
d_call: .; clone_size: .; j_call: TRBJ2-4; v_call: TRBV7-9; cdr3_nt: TGTGCCAGCAGCCCCGATCCGGGACGATCAGGGGCAGGTCTCAGCATTCAGTACTTC; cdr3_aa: CASSPDPGRSGAGLSIQYF
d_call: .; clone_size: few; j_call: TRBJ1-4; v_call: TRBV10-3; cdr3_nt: TGTGCCATCAGTGAGTCGGGAACCCTCGCAACTAATGAAAAACTGTTTTTT; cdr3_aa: CAISESGTLATNEKLFF
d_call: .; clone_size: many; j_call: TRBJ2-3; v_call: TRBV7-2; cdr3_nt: TGTGCCAGCAGCTTAGAGAGGAGGGGAGAAAATACGCAGTATTTT; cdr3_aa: CASSLERRGENTQYF
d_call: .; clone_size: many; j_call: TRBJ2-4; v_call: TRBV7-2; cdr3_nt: TGTGCCAGCAGCTCTCCCACAGGTTTGCCGGACATTCAGTACTTC; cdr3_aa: CASSSPTGLPDIQYF
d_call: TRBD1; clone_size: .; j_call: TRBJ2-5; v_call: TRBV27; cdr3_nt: TGTGCCAGCATCGAGACCCCTGGGACAGGGGGGTATGGGACCCAGTACTTC; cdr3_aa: CASIETPGTGGYGTQYF
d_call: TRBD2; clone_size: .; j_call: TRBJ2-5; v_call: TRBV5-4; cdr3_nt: TGTGCCAGCAGCAGTAGCGGGAGGGCTGGGGAGACCCAGTACTTC; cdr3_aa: CASSSSGRAGETQYF
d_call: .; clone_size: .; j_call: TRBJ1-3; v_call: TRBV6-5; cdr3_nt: TGTGCCAGCAGTTACGCCCACTCTGGAAACACCATATATTTT; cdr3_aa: CASSYAHSGNTIYF
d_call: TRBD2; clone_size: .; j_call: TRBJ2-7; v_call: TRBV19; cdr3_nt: TGTGCCAGTAGTATGGCGGGGGGCGGTTACGAGCAGTACTTC; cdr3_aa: CASSMAGGGYEQYF
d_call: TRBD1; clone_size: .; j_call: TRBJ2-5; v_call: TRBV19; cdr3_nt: TGTGCCAGTAGTGCCCCGGGACAGCAAGAGACCCAGTACTTC; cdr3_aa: CASSAPGQQETQYF
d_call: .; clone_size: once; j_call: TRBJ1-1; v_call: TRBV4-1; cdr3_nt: TGCGCCAGCAGCCACCCCCCCGCAGGGCTCGTAGCTTTCTTT; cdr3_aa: CASSHPPAGLVAFF
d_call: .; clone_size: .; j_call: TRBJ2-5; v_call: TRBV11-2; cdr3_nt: TGTGCCAGCAGCTTAGCGTCCGGGGCCCCAGAAGAGACCCAGTACTTC; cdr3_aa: CASSLASGAPEETQYF
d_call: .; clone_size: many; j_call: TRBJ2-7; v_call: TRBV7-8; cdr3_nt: TGTGCCAGCACCTTGGGCTACGAGCAGTACTTC; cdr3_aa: CASTLGYEQYF
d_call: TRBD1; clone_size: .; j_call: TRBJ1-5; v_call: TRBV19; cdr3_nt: TGTGCCAGTAGTATAAGGGGGCGTTGGGATAGCAATCAGCCCCAGCATTTT; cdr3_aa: CASSIRGRWDSNQPQHF
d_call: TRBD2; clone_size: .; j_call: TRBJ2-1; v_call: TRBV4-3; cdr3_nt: TGCGCCAGCAGGCCCGGACTAGCGGTTAACAATGAGCAGTTCTTC; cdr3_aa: CASRPGLAVNNEQFF
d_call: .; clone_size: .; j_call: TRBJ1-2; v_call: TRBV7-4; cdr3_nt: TGTGCCAGCGAGGGCAACGGCTACACCTTC; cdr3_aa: CASEGNGYTF